The 27 T cell receptor beta chains below were found in one sample sequenced in a study of Graves' ophthalmopathy and Graves' hyperthyroidism. For repertoire sequencing, the TCR beta CDR3 regions were amplified from RNA transcripts. First-round RT-PCR employed HTBI primers, with a second-round multiplex PCR after it. TCRdb reprocessed the multiplex PCR reads via MiXCR and lists one record per CDR3 protein. The data contain 200,000 to 300,000 distinct CDR3 sequences, 40% to 50% of them singletons. Sequences were obtained from peripheral blood. These receptors came from an adult man with Graves' ophthalmopathy.

The gene calls are TRBV7-9 and TRBJ1-3; a possible D gene is TRBD1 (5 bases). The V end lost 2 bases, the J end lost 1 base, and 9 bases lay between the germline ends. Germline CDR1 reads SEHNR; CDR2 reads FQNEAQ (reference sequence). This CDR3 spans 15 amino acids. CDR3 residues: CASSLFRGSGNTIYF. The CDR3, as DNA: TGTGCCAGCAGCTTATTTCGGGGGTCTGGAAACACCATATATTTT.

The V and J genes are TRBV9 and TRBJ1-6, with 7 bases lining up with TRBD1. Germline CDR1 and CDR2: SGDLS and YYNGEE. The CDR3 sequence is 14 residues long. V gave up 4 bases and J gave up 10 bases; unmatched junction bases: 8. CDR3 loop: CASSPRQGGSPLHF. The CDR3 DNA reads TGTGCCAGCAGCCCCCGACAGGGAGGCTCACCCCTCCACTTT. The full variable domain, its missing parts supplied by reference TRBV9 and TRBJ1-6, is DSGVTQTPKHLITATGQRVTLRCSPRSGDLSVYWYQQSLDQGLQFLIQYYNGEERAKGNILERFSAQQFPDLHSELNLSSLELGDSALYFCASSPRQGGSPLHFGNGTRLTVT.

This clonotype was recorded at least ten times. The chain joins TRBV24-1 to TRBJ1-2; D perhaps matches TRBD1 (5 bases). The CDR3 is made up of 15 amino acids. Germline values: CDR1 KGHDR, CDR2 SFDVKD. V was pared by 7 bases and J by 4 bases, with 18 bases between. This chain's CDR3 is CATSGGAAAGYGYTF. CDR3 nucleotides: TGTGCCACCAGCGGTGGGGCGGCGGCTGGCTATGGCTACACCTTC.

This clonotype was observed a few times. The chain's CDR3 is CSATATGYTF. The CDR3 DNA reads TGCAGTGCTACCGCTACCGGCTACACCTTC. The chain uses TRBV20-1 and TRBJ1-2; the D is unclear. Germline lookup yields CDR1 DFQATT and CDR2 SNEGSKA (reference sequence). There are 10 residues in the CDR3. V was shortened by 4 bases and J by 8 bases, with 8 bases between the two germline ends.

This clonotype was detected a few times. The chain combines TRBV20-1 with TRBJ1-5; a weak D match, TRBD1 (5 bases). Germline CDR1 reads DFQATT; CDR2 reads SNEGSKA (reference sequence). This CDR3 contains 15 residues. V was cut by 1 base and J by 4 bases, with 14 bases left in between. The CDR3 loop reads CSARAEVGENQPQHF. The DNA for the CDR3 is TGCAGTGCTAGAGCGGAGGTAGGGGAGAATCAGCCCCAGCATTTT.

The table lists this clonotype with a few counts. The rearrangement joins TRBV12-3 or TRBV12-4 to TRBJ1-5; 9 bases match TRBD1. Germline trimming cut 2 bases from V and 4 bases from J; bases unmatched to any gene: 6. This CDR3 has 16 amino acids. CDR3 nucleotide sequence: TGTGCCAGCAGTTTAACGGGACAGGGAAGAAATCAGCCCCAGCATTTT. Its protein product is CASSLTGQGRNQPQHF.

This clonotype was observed a few times. The chain joins TRBV20-1 to TRBJ1-5; D is unresolved. This CDR3 is built from 14 residues. Germline-derived CDR1 and CDR2 are DFQATT and SNEGSKA (reference sequence). Between the trimmed V and J ends, which lost 0 bases and 9 bases, there was a span of 15 bases. In nucleotides, the CDR3 is TGCAGTGCTAGAGATCAAGGCGGGCTAGGGCCCCAGCATTTT. It translates to CSARDQGGLGPQHF.

Only a few counts were recorded for this clonotype. V usage is TRBV7-8 and J usage is TRBJ2-2, with TRBD2 as a possible D gene (6 bases). Germline V CDR1 and CDR2: SGHVS, FQNEAQ. The CDR3 extends over 14 amino acids. Trimming shortened V by 6 bases and J by 5 bases, and 13 bases separated the two germline ends. DNA for the CDR3: TGTGCCAGCAGGCCGGGACTCTCGACCGGGGAGCTGTTTTTT. The encoded protein is CASRPGLSTGELFF.

This clonotype was detected only a few times. This sequence joins TRBV24-1 and TRBJ2-3; weak D call: TRBD1 (6 bases). Germline V gene sequence: CDR1 KGHDR, CDR2 SFDVKD. The germline V and J ends were trimmed by 7 bases and 3 bases, with 10 bases remaining between them. The CDR3 runs 13 residues. CDR3 loop: CATSLQGTDTQYF. The CDR3 bases are TGTGCCACCAGCCTACAGGGAACAGATACGCAGTATTTT.

This clonotype has only a few counts. The rearrangement uses TRBV6-5 and TRBJ1-5; 10 nucleotides align to TRBD1. Trimming took 0 bases from V and 3 from J; bases not matched to a gene: 8. Germline V lookup: CDR1 MNHEY, CDR2 SVGAGI. The CDR3 length is 18 residues. The CDR3 here is CASSYSRGTGEANQPQHF. The CDR3 DNA sequence: TGTGCCAGCAGTTACTCGAGAGGGACAGGGGAGGCCAATCAGCCCCAGCATTTT.

V gene TRBV6-5 combines with J gene TRBJ2-7, with D unresolved. V gave up 3 bases and J gave up 4 bases, with 7 bases separating them. This CDR3 has 12 residues. Germline CDR1 is MNHEY and CDR2 is SVGAGI. CDR3 region: CASSYKGYEQYF. CDR3 DNA: TGTGCCAGCAGTTATAAAGGATACGAGCAGTACTTC.

The table lists this clonotype with many counts. The V call is TRBV10-3, the J call TRBJ2-5; D might be TRBD1 (7 bases). V lost 8 bases to trimming and J lost 2 bases, with 12 bases between them. In germline, CDR1 is ENHRY, CDR2 SYGVKD. The CDR3 consists of 13 residues. The CDR3 DNA reads as TGTGCCATCGGCGCAGGGGGGCAAGAGACCCAGTACTTC. Protein product: CAIGAGGQETQYF.

V and J are TRBV7-9 and TRBJ2-7; the match to TRBD2 covers 11 bases. V was clipped by 6 bases and J by 3 bases; unmatched bases: 10. There are 16 residues in the CDR3. The germline V gene has CDR1 SEHNR and CDR2 FQNEAQ (reference sequence). Written as DNA, the CDR3 is TGTGCCAGCAGTTACTCCGGGCTAGCGGGGGGCTACGAGCAGTACTTC. The encoded protein is CASSYSGLAGGYEQYF. Supplemented by reference TRBV7-9 and TRBJ2-7, the full variable domain reads DTGVSQNPRHKITKRGQNVTFRCDPISEHNRLYWYRQTLGQGPEFLTYFQNEAQLEKSRLLSDRFSAERPKGSFSTLEIQRTEQGDSAMYLCASSYSGLAGGYEQYFGPGTRLTVT.

The chain uses TRBV12-3 or TRBV12-4 and TRBJ1-3; TRBD1 matches 7 bases. CDR3 length: 16 amino acids. Germline trimming cut 6 bases from V and 1 base from J; bases unmatched to any gene: 9. The CDR3 DNA follows: TGTGCCAGCAGGACACAGGGGACTCGATCTGGAAACACCATATATTTT. Translated: CASRTQGTRSGNTIYF.

This chain connects TRBV5-4 to TRBJ2-5, with D hard to call. CDR1 is SGHNT and CDR2 is YYREEE in the germline V gene (reference sequence). Trimming took 0 bases from V and 2 from J, leaving 11 bases between them. CDR3 length: 15 residues. CDR3 amino acids: CASSLGFGGQETQYF. CDR3 nucleotide sequence: TGTGCCAGCAGCTTGGGCTTTGGTGGTCAAGAGACCCAGTACTTC.

The V call is TRBV28, the J call TRBJ1-1; D gene unclear. CDR1 is MDHEN, CDR2 SYDVKM, per germline. This CDR3 has 14 amino acids. Trimming shortened V by 6 bases and J by 1 base, and 12 bases separated the two germline ends. The CDR3 is CASRDRGPNTEAFF. The CDR3 nucleotides read TGTGCCAGCAGAGACCGGGGTCCGAACACTGAAGCTTTCTTT.

The chain couples TRBV4-1 to TRBJ1-5; 11 bases fit TRBD1. The CDR3 is made up of 18 amino acids. V was pared by 4 bases and J by 1 base, with 9 bases of the junction left unmatched. CDR1 and CDR2 from the germline V gene are MGHRA and YSYEKL. In DNA, the CDR3 is TGCGCCAGCAGCCTTGGACAGGGGGCTGTGAAGAGCAATCAGCCCCAGCATTTT. It translates to CASSLGQGAVKSNQPQHF.

The chain links TRBV7-2 to TRBJ2-1; TRBD2 agrees at 7 bases. Unmatched junction bases numbered 5, after V lost 1 base and J lost 8 bases. Germline V gives CDR1 SGHTA, CDR2 FQGNSA. This CDR3 is 14 amino acids long. CDR3 region: CASSLESSGDEQFF. The CDR3 coding sequence is TGTGCCAGCAGCTTAGAATCTAGCGGCGATGAGCAGTTCTTC.

Points on this clonotype: Since a much larger clone is just one base distant, this may be a read error. This sequence joins TRBV7-8 and TRBJ1-6; no firm D call. Trimming cost V 0 bases and J 9 bases, with 9 bases left between them. Germline CDR1 SGHVS, CDR2 FQNEAQ. This CDR3 contains 14 residues. CDR3 DNA: TGTGCCAGCAGCTTAGCTGCTTCCGGTTCACCCCTCCACTTT. This sequence encodes CASSLAASGSPLHF.

Only a few counts were recorded for this clonotype. The chain recombines TRBV24-1 with TRBJ2-2; D gene ambiguous. This CDR3 is 15 amino acids long. Trimming removed 4 bases from V and 4 bases from J, with 12 bases in between. In germline, CDR1 is KGHDR, CDR2 SFDVKD. CDR3 in amino acids: CATSDPYLGTGELFF. In DNA form, the CDR3 reads TGTGCCACCAGTGACCCCTACCTGGGCACCGGGGAGCTGTTTTTT.

About this clonotype: At one end, the junction sequence differs from germline, possibly due to a read error. The chain combines TRBV10-2 with TRBJ2-2, with 8 bases that match TRBD1. CDR1 and CDR2 from the germline V gene are WSHSY and SAAADI. CDR3 length: 15 residues. The CDR3 reads CASLSTGGVAGELFF. The CDR3, as DNA: TGTGCCAGCCTCTCTACAGGGGGTGTTGCCGGGGAGCTGTTTTTT.

This chain connects TRBV7-9 to TRBJ1-2, with 7 bases fitting TRBD1. V gave up 5 bases and J gave up 13 bases; unmatched junction bases: 13. This CDR3 spans 13 amino acids. Looked up from germline, CDR1 is SEHNR and CDR2 is FQNEAQ (reference sequence). The CDR3 here is CASSPGGTDPLTF. The CDR3, as DNA: TGTGCCAGCAGCCCAGGTGGGACAGATCCTCTCACCTTC.

The rearrangement joins TRBV6-2 or TRBV6-3 to TRBJ1-1; D is ambiguous. V was pared by 6 bases and J by 3 bases, with 2 bases between. The CDR3 is made up of 10 amino acids. CDR1 MNHEY and CDR2 SVGEGT come from the germline V gene. The CDR3 loop is CASSDTEAFF. The CDR3 nucleotides are TGTGCCAGCAGCGACACTGAAGCTTTCTTT.

Concerning this clonotype: A much larger clonotype is one base distant, so this may be a read error. This rearrangement joins TRBV29-1 to TRBJ1-2; 8 nucleotides match TRBD1. V lost 7 bases and J lost 4; bases outside the gene matches: 8. The V gene's germline CDR1 is SQVTM and CDR2 ANQGSEA. This CDR3 is 13 amino acids long. The CDR3: CSAPRQGTYGYTF. In nucleotides, the CDR3 is TGCAGCGCCCCCCGACAGGGGACCTATGGCTACACCTTC.

The chain employs TRBV7-2 and TRBJ2-5; the match to TRBD1 covers 7 bases. The germline CDR1 and CDR2 sequences are SGHTA and FQGNSA. This CDR3 contains 18 residues. V was pared by 1 base and J by 2 bases, with 13 bases of the junction left unmatched. Written as DNA, the CDR3 is TGTGCCAGCAGCTTAGAACAGACAGGGATCACACCTCAAGAGACCCAGTACTTC. As protein: CASSLEQTGITPQETQYF.

The chain combines TRBV20-1 with TRBJ2-7; 8 positions match TRBD2. The CDR3 covers 13 residues. Germline CDR1 reads DFQATT; CDR2 reads SNEGSKA (reference sequence). Germline trimming cut 1 base from V and 5 bases from J; bases unmatched to any gene: 4. The CDR3 sequence is CSARGRGAHEQYF. The CDR3 region has the DNA TGCAGTGCTAGAGGGCGGGGGGCCCACGAGCAGTACTTC.

This clonotype was seen repeatedly, ten times or more. The V gene is TRBV2, the J gene TRBJ2-7; D unresolved. CDR3 length equals 10 residues. Germline assignment: CDR1 SNHLY and CDR2 FYNNEI. V was clipped by 6 bases and J by 0 bases, with 0 bases between them. The CDR3: CASSSYEQYF. CDR3 coding DNA: TGTGCCAGCAGCTCCTACGAGCAGTACTTC.